The 21 T cell receptor beta chains listed next were all sequenced from one sample in a study of radiation and T cells in renal cell carcinoma. Time point reported: blood 4 weeks post-SBRT, at nephrectomy. Treatment given: 15 Gy SBRT to primary tumor, nephrectomy 4 weeks later. Here immunoSEQ multiplex PCR was the method, and the copy in TCRdb shows in-frame clones only, minus some. The sample records 150,000 to 200,000 clones, approximately 90% being singletons. Sequenced here: blood, sampled from a patient whose treatment included radiotherapy and nephrectomy. Every receptor here comes from a woman between 50 and 59 years old with renal cell carcinoma.

This chain joins TRBV18 and TRBJ2-3, with D uncertain. Germline loops: CDR1 KGHSH, CDR2 LQKENI. With 3 bases removed from V and 0 bases from J, the gap between germline ends came to 10 bases. The CDR3 length is 15 residues. The CDR3 spells CASSPVPFSTDTQYF. For the CDR3, the DNA is TGTGCCAGCTCACCGGTACCCTTTAGCACAGATACGCAGTATTTT.

The chain employs TRBV7-2 and TRBJ1-1; 7 bases are shared with TRBD1. Germline V gene data show CDR1 as SGHTA and CDR2 as FQGNSA. The CDR3 consists of 16 residues. V was clipped by 2 bases and J by 0 bases; unmatched bases: 6. The CDR3 reads CASSLPLGTVNTEAFF. In DNA, the CDR3 is TGTGCCAGCAGCTTACCTTTAGGGACAGTGAACACTGAAGCTTTCTTT.

The chain has TRBV11-2 and TRBJ2-1; tentatively, D is TRBD2 (6 bases). CDR1 and CDR2 from the germline V gene are SGHAT and FQNNGV. CDR3 length equals 14 residues. V lost 3 bases, J lost 7 bases, and 13 bases lay in between. In DNA form, the CDR3 reads TGTGCCAGCAGCTTCAGGGTCCGGGAGAATGAGCAGTTCTTC. This gives the protein CASSFRVRENEQFF. Full variable domain (remainder filled in from reference TRBV11-2 and TRBJ2-1): EAGVAQSPRYKIIEKRQSVAFWCNPISGHATLYWYQQILGQGPKLLIQFQNNGVVDDSQLPKDRFSAERLKGVDSTLKIQPAKLEDSAVYLCASSFRVRENEQFFGPGTRLTVL.

The chain has TRBV4-3 and TRBJ1-5, with D unresolved. V shed 0 bases and J shed 6 bases, with 6 bases lying between them. CDR1 LGHNA and CDR2 YSLEER come from the germline V gene. This CDR3 region has 13 residues. CDR3 in DNA: TGCGCCAGCAGCCAAGATTTGGGTCAGCCCCAGCATTTT. Its protein is CASSQDLGQPQHF.

The gene calls are TRBV9 and TRBJ1-6, with D possibly matching TRBD1 (6 bases). The CDR3 is made up of 13 amino acids. CDR1 is SGDLS and CDR2 is YYNGEE in the germline V gene. Trimming took off 0 bases at V and 13 bases at J, with 11 bases between the two ends. The CDR3 here is CASSVGLDRPLHF. The CDR3 DNA follows: TGTGCCAGCAGCGTAGGCCTTGACAGGCCCCTCCACTTT.

The rearrangement joins TRBV9 to TRBJ1-2; no firm D call. The CDR3 has 14 residues. Germline-derived CDR1 and CDR2 are SGDLS and YYNGEE. Trimming cost V 3 bases and J 14 bases, with 23 bases left between them. Written as DNA, the CDR3 is TGTGCCAGCAGCGCTGCCGGCCCCCGACCGCATCGTACCTTC. Its translation: CASSAAGPRPHRTF.

The gene calls are TRBV6-1 and TRBJ1-5; TRBD1 is a possible D gene (6 bases). The CDR3 loop spans 15 amino acids. The germline gives CDR1 MNHNS, CDR2 SASEGT. V gave up 7 bases and J gave up 3 bases, with 16 bases separating them. CDR3 in amino acids: CASTQGGGYNQPQHF. Written as DNA, the CDR3 is TGTGCCAGCACTCAAGGGGGGGGGTACAATCAGCCCCAGCATTTT.

This chain links TRBV7-9 with TRBJ1-1, with TRBD1 as a possible D gene (6 bases). With 4 bases removed from V and 8 bases from J, the gap between germline ends came to 20 bases. This CDR3 contains 15 residues. Germline assignment: CDR1 SEHNR and CDR2 FQNEAQ (reference sequence). This chain's CDR3 is CASSYSGGPENEAFF. The CDR3, as DNA: TGTGCCAGCAGCTACTCGGGGGGCCCGGAGAACGAAGCTTTCTTT.

This chain joins TRBV11-3 and TRBJ2-1, with a possible D match to TRBD2 (7 bases). Germline assignment: CDR1 SGHNT and CDR2 YENEEA. The CDR3 totals 14 residues. Trimming cost V 5 bases and J 4 bases, with 12 bases left between them. As DNA, the CDR3 is TGTGCCAGCAGCGGGCGGGGGCTTTACAATGAGCAGTTCTTC. Translating it yields CASSGRGLYNEQFF.

The chain uses TRBV5-1 and TRBJ2-5; D is uncertain. CDR1 is SGHRS and CDR2 is YFSETQ in the germline V gene. The CDR3 totals 14 residues. Trimming pared 4 bases from V and 4 bases from J, leaving 14 bases between. This chain's CDR3 is CASSQWGQLETQYF. As DNA, the CDR3 is TGCGCCAGCAGCCAATGGGGTCAGCTAGAGACCCAGTACTTC.

This sequence joins TRBV6-5 and TRBJ2-3, with D possibly matching TRBD2 (7 bases). Trimming removed 8 bases from V and 2 bases from J, with 17 bases in between. Per the germline V gene, CDR1 is MNHEY and CDR2 is SVGAGI. The CDR3 is 15 amino acids. The CDR3 coding sequence is TGTGCCAGCGGCCTAGGGGGGGGCGCCACAGATACGCAGTATTTT. Translated: CASGLGGGATDTQYF.

Only one count was recorded for this clone. The genes are TRBV7-8 and TRBJ1-3; D is possibly TRBD1 (5 bases). The germline V gene has CDR1 SGHVS and CDR2 FQNEAQ. V shed 5 bases and J shed 5 bases, with 13 bases lying between them. The CDR3 runs to 14 residues. Here the CDR3 DNA reads TGTGCCAGCAGCGGCCGGGACGGACGAAACACCATATATTTT. Its translation is CASSGRDGRNTIYF. Drawing the rest from reference TRBV7-8 and TRBJ1-3, the complete variable domain is GAGVSQSPRYKVAKRGQDVALRCDPISGHVSLFWYQQALGQGPEFLTYFQNEAQLDKSGLPSDRFFAERPEGSVSTLKIQRTQQEDSAVYLCASSGRDGRNTIYFGEGSWLTVV.

In its sample, this clone was seen a few times. This sequence joins TRBV7-9 and TRBJ2-5, with D perhaps TRBD2 (5 bases). The CDR3 sequence is 15 residues long. V dropped 2 bases and J dropped 10 bases, with 20 bases sitting between them. Germline values: CDR1 SEHNR, CDR2 FQNEAQ (reference sequence). The CDR3 region is CASSLRSAYARDQYF. CDR3 sequence (DNA): TGTGCCAGCAGCTTAAGGAGTGCTTACGCGAGGGACCAGTACTTC.

The chain is built from TRBV27 and TRBJ2-7; possible D gene TRBD2, 5 bases. V was pared by 4 bases and J by 6 bases, with 10 bases between. CDR1 and CDR2 (germline): MNHEY, SMNVEV (reference sequence). The CDR3 contains 12 residues. The CDR3 region has the DNA TGTGCCAGCAGTTCCCCCACTAGCGAGCAGTACTTC. This gives the protein CASSSPTSEQYF.

The chain couples TRBV6-6 to TRBJ1-1; 7 nucleotides agree with TRBD1. This CDR3 has 14 amino acids. The V gene's germline CDR1 is MNHNY and CDR2 SVGAGI (reference sequence). Trimming at V came to 6 bases and at J to 4 bases, leaving 8 bases not matched to a gene. The CDR3 region is CASSLQGKGTEAFF. The CDR3 DNA is TGTGCCAGCAGCCTACAGGGGAAGGGCACTGAAGCTTTCTTT.

This clone was recorded once. V and J are TRBV18 and TRBJ1-4, with D possibly TRBD1 on 6 matching bases. CDR3 size: 15 residues. The ends were cut back, 2 bases at V and 8 bases at J, with 15 bases in the middle. The germline V gene encodes CDR1 KGHSH and CDR2 LQKENI. The CDR3 sequence: CASSPEIGQGEKLFF. The DNA for the CDR3 is TGTGCCAGCTCACCAGAGATTGGCCAGGGGGAAAAACTGTTTTTT.

The J gene is TRBJ2-1, the V gene TRBV7-2; TRBD2 matches at 10 bases. V shed 4 bases, J shed 9 bases, and the junction held 9 bases outside the gene matches. The CDR3 consists of 15 residues. In germline, CDR1 is SGHTA, CDR2 FQGNSA. The CDR3 bases are TGTGCCAGCAGCTCCCTATACCTAGCGGGGGCTGAGCAGTTCTTC. As protein: CASSSLYLAGAEQFF.

The genes are TRBV10-3 and TRBJ1-2, with TRBD1 as a possible D gene (5 bases). V lost 2 bases, J lost 7 bases, and 11 bases lay in between. The germline gives CDR1 ENHRY, CDR2 SYGVKD. This CDR3 is built from 13 residues. In nucleotides, the CDR3 is TGTGCCATCAGTGAGAACCAGGGTCTTGGCTACACCTTC. This encodes CAISENQGLGYTF.

This clone was detected only a few times. Since no conserved phenylalanine or tryptophan closes the CDR3, a read error is the likely cause. No DNA is shown, since the ends of the CDR3 on it are uncertain; the CDR3 is the one TCRdb lists. The V call is TRBV10-1, the J call TRBJ1-3; TRBD1 is the table's D call, not checked against the DNA. Germline V gene lookup returns CDR1 WNHNN and CDR2 SYGVQD (reference sequence). Termini included, the CDR3 measures 10 amino acids. The CDR3 sequence is CASSETGTEL.

CDR3 bases: TGTGCCAGTCGAGTGCGGGGGGCAGAGACCCAGTACTTC. Encoded protein: CASRVRGAETQYF. This chain links TRBV6-5 with TRBJ2-5; the match to TRBD2 covers 8 bases. V lost 9 bases and J lost 4; bases outside the gene matches: 7. CDR1 MNHEY and CDR2 SVGAGI come from the germline V gene. The CDR3 spans 13 residues.

This clone was observed a few times. The chain has TRBV7-8 and TRBJ2-7, with D perhaps matching TRBD1 (6 bases). V shed 5 bases and J shed 3 bases, with 20 bases lying between them. The CDR3 is 16 residues long. Germline CDR1 SGHVS, CDR2 FQNEAQ. This chain's CDR3 is CASSRPRDKGNYEQYF. CDR3 coding DNA: TGTGCCAGCAGCCGCCCCCGGGACAAGGGGAACTACGAGCAGTACTTC.